This T cell receptor (beta chain) was identified during a study of blood T cell repertoires in COVID-19. Study-level background: COVID-19 samples from acute and convalescent phases originated in the United States, Italy and Spain.

Trimming took 7 bases from V and 4 from J, leaving 16 bases between them. Germline V lookup: CDR1 ENHRY, CDR2 SYGVKD. The CDR3 runs to 14 residues. Original analysis: By means of reference gene primer amplification, nucleated cell counts were estimated. Here immunoSEQ multiplex PCR was the method, and the copy in TCRdb shows in-frame clones only, minus some. From that table come the V and J calls and clone size; the DNA was used to work out D and trimming. There are approximately 91,000 clones in the sample; 80% occur only once, and around 17% lies in the top ten. The receptor's source is a human donor in a cohort sampled during active COVID-19. The chain combines TRBV10-3 with TRBJ2-5; the D gene is possibly TRBD1 (6 bases). The material sequenced was peripheral blood. The CDR3 loop is CAITAGLGGETQYF. CDR3 nucleotides: TGTGCCATCACTGCAGGCCTAGGGGGAGAGACCCAGTACTTC.